This entry describes one TCR beta chain. This clonotype was seen many times. Its antigen has not been determined. Nothing much larger sits one base from this clone, and base qualities are not available. This sample is drawn from a study of T-cell reconstitution after alpha-beta-depleted transplantation in children (TCRdb year 2016). For context, the study as a whole: The study quantitatively tracked T-cell immune reconstitution after TCRalphabeta/CD19-depleted allogeneic hematopoietic cell transplantation in children using TCR repertoire profiling.

Sequences LNHNV (CDR1) and YYDKDF (CDR2) are obtained from the germline V gene (reference sequence). Unmatched junction bases come to 5, with V trimmed by 3 bases and J by 1 base. From the cysteine through the phenylalanine, the CDR3 covers 16 amino acids. Kept here is only the CDR3 DNA, which spans 48 bases and is read in frame from base 1. Beyond this particular receptor, the publication reports: In some patients, the high TCRbeta diversity seen at day 60 was put down to recipient T cells and intrathymic progenitors that had survived conditioning. The apparently early recovery of alphabetaT-cell counts about two months after transplant reportedly depended on only several hundred rapidly expanded clones that came from non-depleted graft cells. Over subsequent months, a decline in hyperexpanded clone frequencies was noted, and after one year, T-cell counts and TCRbeta diversity were mostly ascribed to newly produced T cells.

This sample's treatment or condition label indicates: allogeneic hematopoietic cell transplantation with graft depleted of TCRalphabeta T cells and CD19 B cells. The transplant recipients were children given TCRalphabeta/CD19-depleted allogeneic hematopoietic cell grafts. Library preparation was by PCR. Sequencing used an Illumina HiSeq 2500. TCR library preparation used molecular barcoding, with unique molecular identifiers applied to normalize quantification of the TCRbeta repertoire. TCRdb handled the public reads itself, with Q25 trimming in fastp and clone calling in MiXCR, and kept productive beta chains. Duplicate CDR3 protein sequences are folded into a single record with the most common DNA and genes. The sample profile shows 200,000 to 250,000 distinct CDR3 sequences; around 7.5% of them were found once. The ten largest make up 6.3% of the sample.

The clonotype originates from a male patient between 10 and 17 years old who had a stem cell transplant for acute lymphoblastic leukemia, so the T cells may come from the graft donor. This receptor chain uses TRBV15 and TRBJ2-3; TRBD1 agrees with 9 junctional bases. The sequenced sample was PBMCs, mostly from graft donor cells, obtained 180 days after TCRalphabeta/CD19-depleted stem cell transplant. The CDR3 reads as follows: CATSSHRDRGTDTQYF. The bases are TGTGCCACCAGCAGTCACCGGGACAGGGGCACAGATACGCAGTATTTT.